These 2 T cell receptor beta chains originate from one sample sequenced in a study of cytomegalovirus exposure and HLA in healthy donors. The protocol was immunoSEQ multiplex PCR, while the TCRdb copy is restricted to in-frame clones and leaves out a portion. Seen here are about 44,000 clones, 80% to 95% observed once, and the top ten hold about 2.1%. Sequenced material: PBMCs. Receptors were obtained from a woman between 18 and 29 years old in good health and CMV-seronegative.

V and J are TRBV18 and TRBJ1-5; no definite D call. CDR3 length: 13 residues. Germline-derived CDR1 and CDR2 are KGHSH and LQKENI. Trimming pared 1 base from V and 7 bases from J, leaving 8 bases between. The CDR3 sequence: CASSPLAGQPQHF. In DNA, the CDR3 is TGTGCCAGCTCACCACTAGCGGGACAGCCCCAGCATTTT. The whole variable domain, remainder taken from reference TRBV18 and TRBJ1-5, is NAGVMQNPRHLVRRRGQEARLRCSPMKGHSHVYWYRQLPEEGLKFMVYLQKENIIDESGMPKERFSAEFPKEGPSILRIQQVVRGDSAAYFCASSPLAGQPQHFGDGTRLSIL.

The rearrangement joins TRBV19 to TRBJ1-1, with TRBD1 as a possible D gene (5 bases). V lost 4 bases and J 3 bases, leaving 18 bases between the germline ends. From germline, CDR1 is LNHDA and CDR2 SQIVND (reference sequence). The CDR3 is made up of 16 amino acids. The CDR3 nucleotides read TGTGCCAGTAGTACCTTTCCCGACAGTGGGGACACTGAAGCTTTCTTT. This translates into CASSTFPDSGDTEAFF.